Listed here is a single TCR beta chain. This clone came up once. This receptor's antigen is unknown. Within one base of it there is no much larger clone, and no base qualities were kept. The entry originates in a study of siplizumab effects on memory and regulatory T cells (dated by TCRdb to 2018 to 2020). Turning to the overall study: The effect of the anti-CD2 antibody siplizumab on alloreactive T-cell subsets was examined in allogeneic mixed lymphocyte reactions constructed from human PBMCs. Paper-wide results and their limitations: Because sequences at frequencies below about 10^-5 were poorly captured, only a minor fraction of alloreactive clones could be mapped back to unstimulated subsets. About 80-97% of proliferating CD4+ or CD8+ clones could not be given a naive or memory phenotype. Unstimulated naive T cells appeared more diverse than memory T cells, and naive cells seemed to contribute substantially to the alloresponse. The suppressive function of proliferating Tregs from siplizumab cultures was not functionally confirmed. In reactions with siplizumab, an average of about 62% of mappable alloreactive CD4+ clones were Treg-derived, compared with around 30% in control reactions. Siplizumab significantly reduced the cumulative frequency of alloreactive sequences traceable to unstimulated CD4+ memory T cells.

Library method: the immunoSEQ multiplex PCR assay. About 9.1 x 10^4 TCR templates per sample were assayed on the deep sequencing platform. Genomic DNA extracted from sorted T cells was used for TCRbeta CDR3 sequencing. For the original study's pipeline: The R programming language was used for clonal analysis of TCRbeta CDR3 data. Comparing unstimulated samples against CFSE-low samples taken after the reaction was how alloreactive CD4+ and CD8+ clones were defined. Regulatory or non-regulatory origin of alloreactive CD4+ clones was assigned by matching sequences to the sorted unstimulated Treg and non-Treg repertoires. Held by TCRdb, this immuneACCESS table contains in-frame sequences only and omits some clones. Under half of the omission traces to an unresolved V gene where checked; the cause of the rest is unknown. V, J and clone size are those of that table, while D and trimming were read from the DNA. A total of some 100,000 clones appear in this sample, 94% of them only once. The ten top clones hold about 0.6% of the sample.

Sorted unstimulated T cells and proliferating T cells recovered from mixed lymphocyte reactions were subjected to TCRbeta CDR3 sequencing. Fresh whole blood from roughly ten HLA-typed healthy donors was used to isolate PBMCs. To map where alloreactive clones came from, unstimulated CD4+ regulatory T cells were FACS-sorted. V is shortened by 7 bases, J by 3 bases, and the region joining them spans 12 bases. Sequences LNHDA (CDR1) and SQIVND (CDR2) are obtained from the germline V gene (reference sequence). Counted from cysteine to phenylalanine, this CDR3 has 13 amino acids. Left in the record is the CDR3 DNA by itself, 39 bases read in frame from the first base.

Sequences were obtained from Tregs sorted from blood. The origin of this receptor is a human donor in good health. Rearrangement joined TRBV19 to TRBJ1-2; too little of a D gene remains to name it. In nucleotides, the sequence is TGTGCCAGTACCCCGGGTTATTACTATGGCTACACCTTC. Translated, it gives CASTPGYYYGYTF.